The text below deals with one T cell receptor beta chain. Its antigen is unidentified. This entry belongs to a study of OX40 agonist ivuxolimab in advanced cancers. Study information: The group had a mean age of 60 years, ranged from about 20 to 80, and was 80% to 90% male.

Notes on the study in general: CD8+ T cells were the subset that, on average, had more expanded clones than CD4+.

Only in-frame clones appear in the TCRdb table, and some are missing; sequencing was by immunoSEQ multiplex PCR. The table includes fewer than 40,000 clones, 74% detected once. Sequenced here: CD4+ or CD8+ T cells sorted from blood, sampled in a trial of the OX40 agonist ivuxolimab. The sequence derives from an adult with an advanced solid tumor such as melanoma, head and neck, liver or kidney cancer.

CDR3 residues: CASSLGRAQAEKLFF. The CDR3 DNA follows: TGCGCCAGCAGCTTGGGCCGGGCCCAAGCCGAAAAACTGTTTTTT. This chain links TRBV5-1 with TRBJ1-4; no firm D call. V was trimmed by 0 bases and J by 8 bases, leaving 14 bases between them. Germline V gene lookup returns CDR1 SGHRS and CDR2 YFSETQ. This CDR3 is 15 amino acids long.